This T cell receptor beta chain was identified during a study of T cell repertoires in cytomegalovirus infection. Overall study context: Based on public TCR beta signatures, there were indications of CMV infection and of a matching HLA type. Notes on the study in general: HLA-C-restricted, CMV-specific TCR beta clonotypes were dominant ex vivo.

One entry per CDR3 protein, called by TCRdb with MiXCR from the reads. The repertoire includes about 260,000 distinct CDR3 sequences, approximately 14% of them detected once, and roughly 8.7% sits in the top ten. This clonotype has ten or more counts. Its specificity is unknown. The CDR3 has 15 residues. In germline, CDR1 is WSHSY, CDR2 SAAADI. The junction had 7 bases not matched to a gene; V was cut back by 1 base and J by 4 bases. This receptor was obtained from a human donor in good health (CMV status not recorded). Some clones in this sample may be carry-over from other donors' samples. Sequencing input: PBMCs. This sequence joins TRBV10-2 and TRBJ2-7; 7 bases are a match to TRBD2. In DNA form, the CDR3 reads TGCGCCAGCAGTGAGTGGGGGGGGGGGAAATACGAGCAGTACTTC. This codes for CASSEWGGGKYEQYF.